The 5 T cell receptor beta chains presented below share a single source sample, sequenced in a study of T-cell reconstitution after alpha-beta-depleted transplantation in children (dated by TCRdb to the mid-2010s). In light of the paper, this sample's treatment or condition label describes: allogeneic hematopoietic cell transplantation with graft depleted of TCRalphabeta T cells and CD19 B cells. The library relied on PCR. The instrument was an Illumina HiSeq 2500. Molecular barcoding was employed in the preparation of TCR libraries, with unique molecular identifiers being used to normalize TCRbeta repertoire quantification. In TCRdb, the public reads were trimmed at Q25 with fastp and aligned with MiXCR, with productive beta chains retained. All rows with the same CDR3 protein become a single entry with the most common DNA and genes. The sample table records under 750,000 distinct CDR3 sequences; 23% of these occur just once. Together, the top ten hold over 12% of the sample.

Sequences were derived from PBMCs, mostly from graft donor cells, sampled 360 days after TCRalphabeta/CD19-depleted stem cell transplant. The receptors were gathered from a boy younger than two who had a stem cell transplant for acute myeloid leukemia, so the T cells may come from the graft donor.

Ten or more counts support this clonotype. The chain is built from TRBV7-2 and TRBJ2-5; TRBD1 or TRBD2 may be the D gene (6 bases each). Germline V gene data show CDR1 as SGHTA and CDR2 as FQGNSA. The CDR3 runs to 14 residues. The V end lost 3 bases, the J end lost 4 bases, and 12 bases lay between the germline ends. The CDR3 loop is CASSFWGAVETQYF. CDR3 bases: TGTGCCAGCAGCTTCTGGGGGGCGGTAGAGACCCAGTACTTC.

The CDR3 DNA sequence: TGTGCCAGCAGCCCCCCCGGCCGACTGGGTGAGCAGTTCTTC. It translates to CASSPPGRLGEQFF. The gene calls are TRBV27 and TRBJ2-1; D gene uncertain. Germline CDR1 is MNHEY and CDR2 is SMNVEV (reference sequence). The CDR3 totals 14 residues. The germline V and J ends were trimmed by 6 bases and 9 bases, with 18 bases remaining between them.

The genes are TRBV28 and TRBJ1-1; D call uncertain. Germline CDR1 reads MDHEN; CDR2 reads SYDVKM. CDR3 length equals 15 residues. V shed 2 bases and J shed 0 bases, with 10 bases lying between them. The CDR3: CASSLRRTVNTEAFF. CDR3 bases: TGTGCCAGCAGTTTACGTCGGACGGTGAACACTGAAGCTTTCTTT.

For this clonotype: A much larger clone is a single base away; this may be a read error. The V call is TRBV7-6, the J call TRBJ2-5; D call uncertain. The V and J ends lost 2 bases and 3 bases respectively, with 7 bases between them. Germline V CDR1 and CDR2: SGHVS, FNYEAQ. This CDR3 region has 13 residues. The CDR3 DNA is TGTGCCAGCAGCTTATGGGGAAAAGAGACCCAGTACTTC. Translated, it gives CASSLWGKETQYF.

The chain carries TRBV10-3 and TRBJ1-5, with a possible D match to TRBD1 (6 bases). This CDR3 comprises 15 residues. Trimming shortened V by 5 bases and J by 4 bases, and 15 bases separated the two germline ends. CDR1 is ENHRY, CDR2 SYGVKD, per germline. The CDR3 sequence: CAISNTGTPNQPQHF. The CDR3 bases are TGTGCCATCAGTAACACAGGGACCCCGAATCAGCCCCAGCATTTT.